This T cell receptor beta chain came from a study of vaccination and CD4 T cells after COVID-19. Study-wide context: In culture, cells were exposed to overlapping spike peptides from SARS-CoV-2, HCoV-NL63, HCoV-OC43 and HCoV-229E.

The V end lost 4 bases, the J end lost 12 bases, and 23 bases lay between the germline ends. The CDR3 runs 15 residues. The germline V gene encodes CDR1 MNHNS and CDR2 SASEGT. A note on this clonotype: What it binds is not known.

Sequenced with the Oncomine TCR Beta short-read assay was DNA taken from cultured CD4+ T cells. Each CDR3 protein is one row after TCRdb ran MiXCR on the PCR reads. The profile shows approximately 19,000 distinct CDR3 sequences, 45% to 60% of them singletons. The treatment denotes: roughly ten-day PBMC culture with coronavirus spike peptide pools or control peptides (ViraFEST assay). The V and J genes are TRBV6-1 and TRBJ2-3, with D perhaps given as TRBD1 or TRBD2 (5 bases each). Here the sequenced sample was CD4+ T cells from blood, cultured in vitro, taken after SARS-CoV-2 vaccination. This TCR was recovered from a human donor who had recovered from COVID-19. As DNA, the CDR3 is TGTGCCAGCAGTGCGAGACGGGACCCCCACGATAAACAGTATTTT. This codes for CASSARRDPHDKQYF.